Listed below are T cell receptor beta chains from one sample, sequenced in a study of CD8 T cells in Susac syndrome. MiXCR, run by TCRdb on the immunoSEQ multiplex PCR reads, gives a single entry per CDR3 protein. Of a few hundred thousand distinct CDR3 sequences listed, 85% are singletons. Specimen: CD8+ T cells from PBMCs. The receptors shown here come from a human donor with multiple sclerosis. Each CDR3 is given with its conserved first and last residue. The order of the fields is J gene, V gene, CDR3 protein.

TRBJ2-1 TRBV12-5 CASGLSGFGIYNEQFF
TRBJ2-1 TRBV7-9 CASRRETYNEQFF
TRBJ2-4 TRBV6-5 CASSYSGGNIQYF
TRBJ2-7 TRBV10-3 CAISDPLSGPLAGDEQYF
TRBJ2-3 TRBV6-5 CASNGDNLVDTQYF
TRBJ2-1 TRBV29-1 CSVEGELAGGPGGPTTEQFF
TRBJ2-2 TRBV6-4 CASSDSTYTGELFF
TRBJ1-3 TRBV7-9 CASSPAVAGNTIYF
TRBJ2-1 TRBV9 CASSVEFSSGRAIIHEQFF
TRBJ2-1 TRBV6-5 CASSYLASGRNEQFF
TRBJ2-2 TRBV9 CASSGDTATNTGELFF
TRBJ1-1 TRBV7-2 CASSLGPVLDRNTEAFF
TRBJ2-4 TRBV6-5 CASSYSGVQIAKNIQYF
TRBJ2-1 TRBV19 CASSIAAGEINEQFF
TRBJ2-2 TRBV6-1 CASNRGQGAGWTGELFF
TRBJ2-2 TRBV6-5 CASSSDGGYTGELFF
TRBJ2-1 TRBV6-5 CASSQLAGGRNEQFF
TRBJ2-3 TRBV7-2 CASSDTAGTDTQYF
TRBJ2-7 TRBV2 CASKLDGTYEQYF
TRBJ2-1 TRBV4-3 CASSHVGLAGAF
TRBJ2-5 TRBV5-4 CASSLGASQETQYF
TRBJ2-4 TRBV13 CASSLNVGVAKNIQYF
TRBJ1-2 TRBV11-2 CASSDMDSRTPPELYGYTF
TRBJ1-4 TRBV5-1 CASSFGQGGRANEKLFF
TRBJ2-7 TRBV10-3 CAISEGTGAYEQYF
TRBJ2-1 TRBV9 CASSVTTDNEQFF
TRBJ2-7 TRBV5-6 CASSLGAGVYEQYF
TRBJ2-7 TRBV29-1 CSVIGQGQYF
TRBJ2-1 TRBV2 CASSVELAALTYNEQFF
TRBJ2-2 TRBV19 CASMNGELFF
TRBJ2-7 TRBV28 CASTGGAGQTPYEQYF
TRBJ1-5 TRBV28 CASSPAPPGVPNQPQHF
TRBJ1-3 TRBV6-2/TRBV6-3 CASTNSGAGSGNTIYF
TRBJ2-7 TRBV5-4 CASSLTGPSYEQYF
TRBJ2-1 TRBV28 CASSYRDGYYNEQFF
TRBJ2-5 TRBV28 CASSLRRDSETQYF
TRBJ2-1 TRBV4-1 CASSPGLVSYNEQFF
TRBJ2-4 TRBV27 CASSLDSGRWYIQYF
TRBJ1-1 TRBV10-3 CAISEGGTVNTEAFF
TRBJ2-1 TRBV12-3/TRBV12-4 CASSLVVGQGRHEQFF
TRBJ1-4 TRBV29-1 CSVVATGKKLFF
TRBJ2-1 TRBV30 CAWWDHYNEQFF
TRBJ2-2 TRBV20-1 CSARDLAQAYTGELFF
TRBJ1-1 TRBV4-3 CASSQEDGIWAEAFF
TRBJ2-7 TRBV5-6 CASSLDRTFIYF
TRBJ1-6 TRBV6-6 CASSYLDRVSSPLHF
TRBJ1-1 TRBV4-1 CASSPEAGYTEAFF
TRBJ1-2 TRBV30 CAWSGTALYGYTF
TRBJ2-3 TRBV2 CASSEGSGADTQYF
TRBJ2-7 TRBV6-5 CATTPLWGAYEQYF
TRBJ1-1 TRBV14 CASSQGNMNTEAFF
TRBJ1-2 TRBV6-1 CASSETGASYGYTF
TRBJ2-1 TRBV27 CASSSHNEQFF